This record looks at one TCR beta chain sequence and its context. The antigen is not known. Germline CDR1 MNHNS, CDR2 SASEGT. CDR3 size: 15 residues. Trimming left V 4 bases short and J 3 bases short, with 14 bases between. The sample belongs to a study of regulatory T cells in long-lasting Graves disease. The study's findings and limits: Persistent disease exhibited a predilection for TRBV28, TRBJ1-2 and TRBJ2-5.

Stated time point: newly diagnosed GD, antithyroid drugs for less than 3 months. Following extraction of RNA from PBMCs, that RNA was used to make the TCR library. Both iRepertoire HTBI primers and Arm-PCR of CDR3 regions were used to build the TCR beta libraries. TCRdb analysed the multiplex PCR reads with MiXCR anew, one entry per CDR3 protein. The data contain about 540,000 distinct CDR3 sequences, 13% of them singletons. This sample also appeared in a second study, on T cells in Graves' hyperthyroidism and ophthalmopathy. That publication notes: With a duration under 2 months, the hyperthyroidism was newly diagnosed in patients aged 18 to 65. Median prediction lead before ophthalmopathy onset was 5 to 7 months with the model.

This TCR derives from a young man with Graves disease. The V gene is TRBV6-1, the J gene TRBJ2-3; TRBD2 is a possible D gene (5 bases). The specimen was peripheral blood mononuclear cells (PBMCs), collected at new diagnosis, from a patient treated with antithyroid drugs. DNA for the CDR3: TGTGCCAGCAGTGCCCCCGGCTCGGGGACAGATACGCAGTATTTT. Residues: CASSAPGSGTDTQYF.